These 8 T cell receptor beta chains were sequenced from one sample in a study of shared clonotypes between healthy human individuals. Using immunoSEQ multiplex PCR, the repertoire was profiled, and TCRdb retains in-frame clones only, with some absent. Here the sample spans about 2 million clones, just under 95% being singletons. CD45RO-negative, CCR7-positively selected cells formed the naive CD8 fraction, excluding terminally differentiated effector memory CD45RA+ cells. Sequencing was done on a sample of naive CD8+ T cells sorted from blood. The source is a man in his late teens or twenties in good health.

This chain joins TRBV6-5 and TRBJ1-1, with TRBD1 as a possible D gene (5 bases). This CDR3 has 14 amino acids. V lost 2 bases to trimming and J lost 4 bases, with 11 bases between them. Germline V gives CDR1 MNHEY, CDR2 SVGAGI. CDR3 sequence reads: CASSYGGGSTEAFF. For the CDR3, the DNA is TGTGCCAGCAGTTACGGGGGGGGTAGCACTGAAGCTTTCTTT.

The chain links TRBV27 to TRBJ2-2; 10 bases line up with TRBD2. CDR3 length equals 16 residues. J lost 2 bases, V lost 6 bases, and 6 bases had no gene match. CDR1 and CDR2 from the germline V gene are MNHEY and SMNVEV (reference sequence). CDR3 nucleotide sequence: TGTGCCAGCAGCGGACTAGCGGTTCTAAACACCGGGGAGCTGTTTTTT. As protein: CASSGLAVLNTGELFF.

As for this clone: The same CDR3 is also encoded by other DNA sequences in this sample. As DNA, the CDR3 is TGTGCCAGCAGTGAACGGTACTCTGGAAACACCATATATTTT. This encodes CASSERYSGNTIYF. The chain couples TRBV6-1 to TRBJ1-3, with D unresolved. With 2 bases removed from V and 0 bases from J, the gap between germline ends came to 5 bases. CDR3 size: 14 residues. Germline V gives CDR1 MNHNS, CDR2 SASEGT.

CDR3 sequence reads: CASSPTVLSGSTDTQYF. The DNA of the CDR3 is TGTGCCAGCAGCCCCACAGTCCTAAGCGGGAGTACAGATACGCAGTATTTT. The J gene is TRBJ2-3, the V gene TRBV28; TRBD2 aligns across 8 bases. The CDR3 is 17 amino acids. From germline, CDR1 is MDHEN and CDR2 SYDVKM. Trimming removed 6 bases from V and 3 bases from J; junction bases left unmatched: 14.

This chain connects TRBV27 to TRBJ2-5, with D unresolved. The germline CDR1 and CDR2 sequences are MNHEY and SMNVEV (reference sequence). The length of the CDR3 is 13 residues. V lost 4 bases and J lost 5, with 11 bases in between. In nucleotides, the CDR3 is TGTGCCAGCAGTTATAGAGTGGACGAGACCCAGTACTTC. Its protein product is CASSYRVDETQYF.

The chain links TRBV28 to TRBJ1-1; 9 bases are shared with TRBD1. The germline V gene has CDR1 MDHEN and CDR2 SYDVKM. V shed 3 bases, J shed 10 bases, and the junction held 9 bases outside the gene matches. This CDR3 is built from 14 residues. The CDR3 DNA reads as TGTGCCAGCAGTTTTCGGGACAGGGCGGGGGGAGCTTTCTTT. This encodes CASSFRDRAGGAFF. The variable domain in full, completed from reference TRBV28 and TRBJ1-1, reads DVKVTQSSRYLVKRTGEKVFLECVQDMDHENMFWYRQDPGLGLRLIYFSYDVKMKEKGDIPEGYSVSREKKERFSLILESASTNQTSMYLCASSFRDRAGGAFFGQGTRLTVV.

The V gene is TRBV29-1, the J gene TRBJ2-7; the D is unclear. This CDR3 spans 14 amino acids. The V end was cut by 4 bases, the J end by 0 bases, with 13 bases between. Germline assignment: CDR1 SQVTM and CDR2 ANQGSEA. CDR3 coding DNA: TGCAGCGTTGGCGAAGCCGAGAGCTCCTACGAGCAGTACTTC. Translating it yields CSVGEAESSYEQYF.

This chain joins TRBV10-3 and TRBJ1-1; D ambiguous. Germline V gene sequence: CDR1 ENHRY, CDR2 SYGVKD. The CDR3 covers 15 residues. Trimming removed 2 bases at V and 1 base at J, with 11 bases between. In DNA form, the CDR3 reads TGTGCCATCAGTGAGGCGCAGGAGGGGAACACTGAAGCTTTCTTT. This encodes CAISEAQEGNTEAFF.